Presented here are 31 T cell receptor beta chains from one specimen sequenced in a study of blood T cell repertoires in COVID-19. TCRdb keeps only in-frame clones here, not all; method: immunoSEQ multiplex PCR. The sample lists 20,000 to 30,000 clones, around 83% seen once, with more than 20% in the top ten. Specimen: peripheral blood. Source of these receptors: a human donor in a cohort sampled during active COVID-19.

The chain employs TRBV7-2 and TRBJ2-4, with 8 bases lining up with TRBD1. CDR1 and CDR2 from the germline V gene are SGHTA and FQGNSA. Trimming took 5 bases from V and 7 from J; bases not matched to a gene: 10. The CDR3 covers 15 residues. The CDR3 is CASSPLDRVGNIQYF. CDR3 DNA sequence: TGTGCCAGCAGCCCCCTGGACAGGGTTGGGAACATTCAGTACTTC.

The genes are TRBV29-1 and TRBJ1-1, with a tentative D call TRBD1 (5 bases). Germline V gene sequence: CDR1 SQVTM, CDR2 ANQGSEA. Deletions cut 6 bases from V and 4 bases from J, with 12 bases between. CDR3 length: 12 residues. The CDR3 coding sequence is TGCAGCGTAAGGGCCGGGGGCACTGAAGCTTTCTTT. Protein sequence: CSVRAGGTEAFF.

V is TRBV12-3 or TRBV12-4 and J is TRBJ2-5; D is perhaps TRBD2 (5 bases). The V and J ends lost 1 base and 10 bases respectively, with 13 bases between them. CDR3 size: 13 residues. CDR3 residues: CASSLDVRGYQYF. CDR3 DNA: TGTGCCAGCAGTTTAGATGTCAGAGGGTACCAGTACTTC.

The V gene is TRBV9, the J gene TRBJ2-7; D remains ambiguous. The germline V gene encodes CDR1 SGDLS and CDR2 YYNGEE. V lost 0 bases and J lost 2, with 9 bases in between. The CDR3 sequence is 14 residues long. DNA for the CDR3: TGTGCCAGCAGCGTAGAACCGGTAGCCTACGAGCAGTACTTC. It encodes CASSVEPVAYEQYF.

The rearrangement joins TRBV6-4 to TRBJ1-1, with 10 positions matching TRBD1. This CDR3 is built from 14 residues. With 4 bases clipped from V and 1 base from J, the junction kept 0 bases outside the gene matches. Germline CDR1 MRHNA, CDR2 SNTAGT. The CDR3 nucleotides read TGTGCCAGCAGTGGACAGGGGGCGAACACTGAAGCTTTCTTT. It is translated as CASSGQGANTEAFF.

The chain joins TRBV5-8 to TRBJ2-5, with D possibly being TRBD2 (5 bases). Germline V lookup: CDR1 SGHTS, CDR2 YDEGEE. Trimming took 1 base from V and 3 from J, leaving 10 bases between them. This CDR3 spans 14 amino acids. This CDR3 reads CASSLPGREETQYF. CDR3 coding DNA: TGTGCCAGCAGCTTGCCGGGAAGGGAAGAGACCCAGTACTTC.

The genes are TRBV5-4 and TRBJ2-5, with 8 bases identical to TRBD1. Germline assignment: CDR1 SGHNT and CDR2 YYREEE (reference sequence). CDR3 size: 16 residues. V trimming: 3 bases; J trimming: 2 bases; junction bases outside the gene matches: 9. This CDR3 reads CASSSLGTGTQETQYF. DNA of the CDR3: TGTGCCAGCAGCTCGTTGGGGACAGGTACACAAGAGACCCAGTACTTC.

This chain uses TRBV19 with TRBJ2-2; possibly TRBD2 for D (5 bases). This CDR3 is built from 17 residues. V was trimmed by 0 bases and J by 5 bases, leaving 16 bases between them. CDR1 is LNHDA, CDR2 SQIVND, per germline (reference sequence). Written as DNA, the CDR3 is TGTGCCAGTAGTATAGATCTATTAGGGAGCTCGACCGGGGAGCTGTTTTTT. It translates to CASSIDLLGSSTGELFF.

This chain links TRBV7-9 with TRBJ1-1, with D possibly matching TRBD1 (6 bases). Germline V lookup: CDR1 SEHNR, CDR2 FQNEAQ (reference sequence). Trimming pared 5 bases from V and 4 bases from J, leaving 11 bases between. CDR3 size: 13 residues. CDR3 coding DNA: TGTGCCAGCAGCCCTAAAGGGGGCACTGAAGCTTTCTTT. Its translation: CASSPKGGTEAFF.

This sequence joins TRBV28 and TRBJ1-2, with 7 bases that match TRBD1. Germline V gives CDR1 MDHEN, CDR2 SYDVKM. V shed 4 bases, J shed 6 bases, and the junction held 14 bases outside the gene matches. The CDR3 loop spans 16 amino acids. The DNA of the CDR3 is TGTGCCAGCAGTTCCATCCTCGGACAGGCCATCAATGGCTACACCTTC. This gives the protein CASSSILGQAINGYTF.

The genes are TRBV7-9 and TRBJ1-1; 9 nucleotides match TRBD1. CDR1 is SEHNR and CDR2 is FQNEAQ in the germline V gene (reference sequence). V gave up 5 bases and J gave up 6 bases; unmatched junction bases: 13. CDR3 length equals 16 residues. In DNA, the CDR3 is TGTGCCAGCAGCCCGATGGGACAGGGCCGTGGGGCTGAAGCTTTCTTT. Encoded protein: CASSPMGQGRGAEAFF.

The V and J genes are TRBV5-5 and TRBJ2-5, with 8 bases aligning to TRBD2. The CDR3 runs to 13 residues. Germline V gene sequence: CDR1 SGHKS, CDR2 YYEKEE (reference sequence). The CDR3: CATSSGGGETQYF. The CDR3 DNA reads TGTGCTACCAGCAGCGGGGGTGGGGAGACCCAGTACTTC.

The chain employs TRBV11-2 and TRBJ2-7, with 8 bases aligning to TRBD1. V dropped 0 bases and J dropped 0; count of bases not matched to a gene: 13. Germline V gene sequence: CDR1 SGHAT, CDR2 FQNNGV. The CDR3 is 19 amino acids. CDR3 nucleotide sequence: TGTGCCAGCAGCTTAGATACGGGACAGGCCCGAATGATCTCCTACGAGCAGTACTTC. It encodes CASSLDTGQARMISYEQYF. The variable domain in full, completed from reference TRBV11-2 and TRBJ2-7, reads EAGVAQSPRYKIIEKRQSVAFWCNPISGHATLYWYQQILGQGPKLLIQFQNNGVVDDSQLPKDRFSAERLKGVDSTLKIQPAKLEDSAVYLCASSLDTGQARMISYEQYFGPGTRLTVT.

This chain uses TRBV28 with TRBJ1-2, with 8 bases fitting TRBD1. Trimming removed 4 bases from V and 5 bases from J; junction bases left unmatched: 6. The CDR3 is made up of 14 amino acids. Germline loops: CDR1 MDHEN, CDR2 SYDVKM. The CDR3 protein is CASSSSGGRYGYTF. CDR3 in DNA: TGTGCCAGCAGTTCCTCAGGGGGCCGTTATGGCTACACCTTC.

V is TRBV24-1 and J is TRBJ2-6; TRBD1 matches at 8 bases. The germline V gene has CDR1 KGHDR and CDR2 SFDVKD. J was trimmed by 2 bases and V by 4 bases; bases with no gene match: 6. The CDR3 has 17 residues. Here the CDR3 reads CATSESAGGAGANVLTF. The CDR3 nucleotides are TGTGCCACCAGTGAATCCGCAGGGGGCGCTGGGGCCAACGTCCTGACTTTC.

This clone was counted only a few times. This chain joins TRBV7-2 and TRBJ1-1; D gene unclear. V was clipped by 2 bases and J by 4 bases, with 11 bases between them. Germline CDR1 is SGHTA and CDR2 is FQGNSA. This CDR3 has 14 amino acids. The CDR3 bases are TGTGCCAGCAGCTTACCTGGGGAGGGCACTGAAGCTTTCTTT. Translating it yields CASSLPGEGTEAFF.

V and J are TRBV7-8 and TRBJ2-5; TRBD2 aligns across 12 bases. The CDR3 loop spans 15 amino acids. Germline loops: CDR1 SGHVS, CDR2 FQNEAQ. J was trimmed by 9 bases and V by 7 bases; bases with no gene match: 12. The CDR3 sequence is CASTTGLAGSGAQYF. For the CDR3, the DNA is TGTGCCAGCACGACGGGACTAGCGGGTTCGGGAGCCCAGTACTTC.

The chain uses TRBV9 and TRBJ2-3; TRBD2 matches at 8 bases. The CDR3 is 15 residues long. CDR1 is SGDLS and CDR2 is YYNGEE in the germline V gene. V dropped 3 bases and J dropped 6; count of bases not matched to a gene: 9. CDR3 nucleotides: TGTGCCAGCAGCGCCCTAGCGGGCCGCCTGGATACGCAGTATTTT. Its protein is CASSALAGRLDTQYF.

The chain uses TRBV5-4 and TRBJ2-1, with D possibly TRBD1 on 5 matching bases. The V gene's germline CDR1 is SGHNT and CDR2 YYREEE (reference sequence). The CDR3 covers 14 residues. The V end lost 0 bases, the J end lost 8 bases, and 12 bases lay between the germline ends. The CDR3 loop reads CASSLAGPSDEQFF. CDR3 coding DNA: TGTGCCAGCAGCTTGGCAGGGCCATCGGATGAGCAGTTCTTC.

This chain's CDR3 is CASSPTGGNQPQHF. Here the CDR3 DNA reads TGTGCCAGCAGCCCTACAGGGGGCAATCAGCCCCAGCATTTT. V is TRBV6-2 or TRBV6-3 and J is TRBJ1-5; 7 positions match TRBD1. The germline V gene encodes CDR1 MNHEY and CDR2 SVGEGT. The CDR3 runs 14 residues. V was clipped by 6 bases and J by 2 bases; unmatched bases: 4.

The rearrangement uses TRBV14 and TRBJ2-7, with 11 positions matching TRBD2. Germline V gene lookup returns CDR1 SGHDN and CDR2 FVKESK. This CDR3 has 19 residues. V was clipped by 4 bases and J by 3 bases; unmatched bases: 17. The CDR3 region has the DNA TGTGCCAGCAGCCGAGAGACACTAGCGGGGGTCCCCTTCCACTACGAGCAGTACTTC. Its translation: CASSRETLAGVPFHYEQYF.

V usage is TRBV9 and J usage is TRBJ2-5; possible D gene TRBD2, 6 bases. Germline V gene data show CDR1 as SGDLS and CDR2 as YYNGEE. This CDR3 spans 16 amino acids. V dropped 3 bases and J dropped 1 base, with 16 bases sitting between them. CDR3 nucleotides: TGTGCCAGCAGCGCCGGTCCGGGGGAGTTCCAAGAGACCCAGTACTTC. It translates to CASSAGPGEFQETQYF.

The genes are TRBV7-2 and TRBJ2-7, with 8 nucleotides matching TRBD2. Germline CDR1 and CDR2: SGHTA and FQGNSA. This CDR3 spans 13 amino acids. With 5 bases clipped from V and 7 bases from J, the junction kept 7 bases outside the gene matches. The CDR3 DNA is TGTGCCAGCAGCGGAGATAGCGGGAAGGAGCAGTACTTC. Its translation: CASSGDSGKEQYF.

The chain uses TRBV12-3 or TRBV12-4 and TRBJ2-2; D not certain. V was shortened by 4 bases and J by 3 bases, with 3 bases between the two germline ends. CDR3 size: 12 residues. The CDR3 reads CASSSYTGELFF. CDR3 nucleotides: TGTGCCAGCAGTTCATACACCGGGGAGCTGTTTTTT.

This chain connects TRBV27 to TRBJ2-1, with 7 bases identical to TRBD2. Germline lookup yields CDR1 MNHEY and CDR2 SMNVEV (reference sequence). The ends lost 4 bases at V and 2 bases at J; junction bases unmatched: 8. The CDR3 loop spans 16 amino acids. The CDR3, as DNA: TGTGCCAGCAGTTGGGCCGGCGGGACTACCTACAATGAGCAGTTCTTC. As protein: CASSWAGGTTYNEQFF.

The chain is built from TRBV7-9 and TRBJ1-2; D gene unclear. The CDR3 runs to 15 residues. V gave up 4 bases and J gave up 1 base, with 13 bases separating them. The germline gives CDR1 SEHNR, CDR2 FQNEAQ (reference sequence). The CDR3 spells CASSSASEVNYGYTF. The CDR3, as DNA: TGTGCCAGCAGCTCTGCATCCGAGGTTAACTATGGCTACACCTTC.

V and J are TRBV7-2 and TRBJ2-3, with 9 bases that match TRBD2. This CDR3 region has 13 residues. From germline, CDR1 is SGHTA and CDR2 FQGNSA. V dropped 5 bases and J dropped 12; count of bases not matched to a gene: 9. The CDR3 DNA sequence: TGTGCCAGCAGCCGGACTAGCGAAATGCCTCAGTATTTT. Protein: CASSRTSEMPQYF.

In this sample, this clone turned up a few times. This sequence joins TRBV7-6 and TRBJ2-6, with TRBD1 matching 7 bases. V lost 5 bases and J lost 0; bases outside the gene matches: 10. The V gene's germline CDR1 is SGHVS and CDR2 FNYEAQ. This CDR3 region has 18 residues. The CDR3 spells CASSPHRDSFSGANVLTF. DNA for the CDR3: TGTGCCAGCAGCCCCCATCGGGACAGCTTCTCTGGGGCCAACGTCCTGACTTTC.

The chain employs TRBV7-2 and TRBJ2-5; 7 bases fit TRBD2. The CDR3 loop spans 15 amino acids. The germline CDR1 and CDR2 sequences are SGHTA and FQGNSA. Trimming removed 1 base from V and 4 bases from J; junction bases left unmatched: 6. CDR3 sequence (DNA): TGTGCCAGCAGCTTAGTACGCGGGAGCGGAGAGACCCAGTACTTC. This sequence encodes CASSLVRGSGETQYF.

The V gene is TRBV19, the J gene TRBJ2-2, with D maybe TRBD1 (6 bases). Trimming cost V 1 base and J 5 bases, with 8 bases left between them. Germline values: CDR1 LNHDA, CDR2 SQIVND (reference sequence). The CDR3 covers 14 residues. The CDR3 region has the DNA TGTGCCAGTAGTATAGTCCAGGGGACCGGGGAGCTGTTTTTT. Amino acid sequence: CASSIVQGTGELFF.

CDR3 sequence: CASSPDSLQTHGGELFF. CDR3 DNA sequence: TGTGCCAGCTCACCGGACAGCTTGCAAACCCACGGCGGGGAGCTGTTTTTT. This chain links TRBV18 with TRBJ2-2, with a weak D call TRBD1 (6 bases). The V end was cut by 3 bases, the J end by 7 bases, with 21 bases between. Germline V gene sequence: CDR1 KGHSH, CDR2 LQKENI. The CDR3 contains 17 residues.